This T cell receptor beta chain was captured in a study of prognosis after radiotherapy for stage I lung cancer. Overall study: No patients got concurrent therapy with stereotactic body radiotherapy.

General study findings and limits: Following stereotactic body radiation therapy, unique TCR clone counts fell, with a median of around 10,000 versus 6,900. A difference in TRBV and TRBJ gene usage was reportedly seen between patients with and without metastases.

This clonotype was seen just once. The antigen is not known. Genomic DNA was subjected to two-round multiplex PCR for amplification of TCR beta CDR3. The use of primers specific to each TRBV and TRBJ gene characterized first-round PCR. TCRdb processed the multiplex PCR reads anew with MiXCR; each CDR3 protein has one entry. This repertoire shows about 22,000 distinct CDR3 sequences, approximately 39% found once; its top ten account for around 57%. Material: PBMCs, obtained before or after stereotactic body radiation therapy (not recorded which). This clonotype originated in a donor aged 50 or older with non-small cell lung cancer.

This CDR3 is CAWRTGLAAGDQFF. As DNA, the CDR3 is TGTGCCTGGAGGACGGGACTAGCGGCAGGGGATCAGTTCTTC. The chain employs TRBV30 and TRBJ2-1; 11 bases agree with TRBD2. V shed 3 bases, J shed 13 bases, and the junction held 11 bases outside the gene matches. The germline V gene has CDR1 GTSNPN and CDR2 SVGIG (reference sequence). The length of the CDR3 is 14 residues.